Included here is one T cell receptor beta chain sequence, with context. Antigen specificity is unknown. This sample was taken from a study of OX40 agonist ivuxolimab in advanced cancers. The wider study: Recorded diagnoses for dose-escalation patients were hepatocellular carcinoma, melanoma, renal cell or head and neck cancer. Eligibility rules accepted prior anti-PD-1, anti-PD-L1 or anti-CTLA-4 therapy, and 35% to 45% had some.

Only in-frame clones appear in the TCRdb table, and some are missing; sequencing was by immunoSEQ multiplex PCR. The sample consists of more than 70,000 clones, 81% of them appearing once. The CDR3 is made up of 11 amino acids. Germline values: CDR1 WSHSY, CDR2 SAAADI. The V end lost 3 bases, the J end lost 2 bases, and 1 base lay between the germline ends. Study observations and caveats: There were, on average, more expanded clones in CD8+ T cells than in CD4+.

Sequenced here: CD4+ or CD8+ T cells sorted from blood, sampled in a trial of the OX40 agonist ivuxolimab. The rearrangement uses TRBV10-2 and TRBJ1-1; D call uncertain. This sequence originates from an adult with an advanced solid tumor such as melanoma, head and neck, liver or kidney cancer. The CDR3 is CASSDNTEAFF. In DNA, the CDR3 is TGCGCCAGCAGTGACAACACTGAAGCTTTCTTT.